Listed here are 27 T cell receptor beta chains from one sample, sequenced in a study of blood T cells in healthy people across ages. Then a second PCR, running roughly 6 to 12 cycles, was carried out with a sample-barcoded 5' primer and a J-beta primer mix. In TCRdb, the 5' RACE reads were re-called with MiXCR into one record per CDR3 protein. The table has 500,000 to 650,000 distinct CDR3 sequences, about 26% seen once. These data were likewise used in another study, on T cells of mothers and their children.

Material for sequencing was blood. These TCRs come from a boy aged 2 to 10 in good health.

The V gene is TRBV6-5, the J gene TRBJ1-4, with D hard to call. This CDR3 spans 13 amino acids. The germline V and J ends were trimmed by 5 bases and 8 bases, with 12 bases remaining between them. The V gene's germline CDR1 is MNHEY and CDR2 SVGAGI. This CDR3 reads CASSVGKYEKLFF. In DNA form, the CDR3 reads TGTGCCAGCAGTGTAGGGAAGTACGAAAAACTGTTTTTT.

This chain connects TRBV7-2 to TRBJ1-1, with no clear D. From germline, CDR1 is SGHTA and CDR2 FQGNSA. V was clipped by 2 bases and J by 1 base, with 8 bases between them. The CDR3 runs 14 residues. This CDR3 reads CASSLNGRNTEAFF. DNA of the CDR3: TGTGCCAGCAGCTTAAACGGTCGGAACACTGAAGCTTTCTTT.

In DNA form, the CDR3 reads TGTGCCAGCAGTTATACGGGTGGTGGCAGGGTCTATGGCTACACCTTC. Its protein is CASSYTGGGRVYGYTF. This rearrangement joins TRBV6-5 to TRBJ1-2, with TRBD1 as a possible D gene (5 bases). Trimming cost V 3 bases and J 4 bases, with 18 bases left between them. This CDR3 region has 16 residues. Germline V gene sequence: CDR1 MNHEY, CDR2 SVGAGI.

The chain uses TRBV30 and TRBJ2-5, with no clear D. Near its end, the DNA agrees better with TRBJ2-1, so the J call may be wrong. Looked up from germline, CDR1 is GTSNPN and CDR2 is SVGIG (reference sequence). The CDR3 has 12 amino acids. CDR3 region: CAWGPGSNEQFF. The CDR3 region has the DNA TGTGCCTGGGGTCCCGGGTCGAATGAGCAGTTCTTC.

The chain employs TRBV20-1 and TRBJ2-7; 7 bases agree with TRBD1. V trimming: 3 bases; J trimming: 3 bases; junction bases outside the gene matches: 2. The V gene's germline CDR1 is DFQATT and CDR2 SNEGSKA (reference sequence). The length of the CDR3 is 12 residues. In DNA, the CDR3 is TGCAGTGCTAGGGGACAGTTCTACGAGCAGTACTTC. Translated, it gives CSARGQFYEQYF.

This clonotype was seen only once. This chain uses TRBV5-5 with TRBJ2-1; a weak D match, TRBD2 (5 bases). This CDR3 region has 17 residues. Germline CDR1 is SGHKS and CDR2 is YYEKEE (reference sequence). V was pared by 3 bases and J by 5 bases, with 21 bases between. CDR3 amino acids: CASSWTLRLWGDNEQFF. The CDR3 coding sequence is TGTGCCAGCAGCTGGACCCTTAGGTTGTGGGGAGACAATGAGCAGTTCTTC.

This clonotype has just a few counts. The chain has TRBV9 and TRBJ2-1; D remains unclear. Trimming took off 1 base at V and 5 bases at J, with 13 bases between the two ends. Germline V gene data show CDR1 as SGDLS and CDR2 as YYNGEE. This CDR3 has 15 amino acids. The CDR3 sequence: CASSVIGKTNNEQFF. CDR3 DNA: TGTGCCAGCAGCGTAATTGGCAAAACCAACAATGAGCAGTTCTTC.

This clonotype turned up a few times. The genes are TRBV20-1 and TRBJ1-2; D may be TRBD1 (5 bases). Between the trimmed V and J ends, which lost 4 bases and 8 bases, there was a span of 14 bases. The germline CDR1 and CDR2 sequences are DFQATT and SNEGSKA (reference sequence). The CDR3 extends over 12 amino acids. The CDR3 DNA reads as TGCAGTGCTACGGCAGGGAATGGAGGCTACACCTTC. Amino acid sequence: CSATAGNGGYTF.

This chain joins TRBV27 and TRBJ2-2; D might be TRBD1 (5 bases). Trimming took 3 bases from V and 7 from J, leaving 21 bases between them. Per germline, CDR1 MNHEY and CDR2 SMNVEV (reference sequence). The length of the CDR3 is 17 residues. The chain's CDR3 is CASSFPPAQGRSGELFF. The DNA for the CDR3 is TGTGCCAGCAGTTTCCCCCCCGCTCAGGGTCGCAGCGGGGAGCTGTTTTTT.

The V call is TRBV6-1, the J call TRBJ2-5, with a tentative D call TRBD1 (6 bases). The J call may be wrong; the DNA end is better matched by TRBJ2-7. Germline CDR1 is MNHNS and CDR2 is SASEGT. The CDR3 extends over 16 amino acids. The CDR3 is CASSQDRWSLSYEQYF. CDR3 in DNA: TGTGCCAGCAGTCAAGACAGGTGGTCCCTCTCCTACGAGCAGTACTTC.

This sequence joins TRBV6-5 and TRBJ1-1, with no clear D. V was pared by 8 bases and J by 0 bases, with 4 bases between. Germline V CDR1 and CDR2: MNHEY, SVGAGI. The CDR3 has 11 residues. Here the CDR3 reads CASGLNTEAFF. The CDR3 nucleotides read TGTGCCAGCGGCCTGAACACTGAAGCTTTCTTT.

The chain is built from TRBV20-1 and TRBJ2-1; the D gene could be TRBD1 or TRBD2 (5 bases each). Between the trimmed V and J ends, which lost 0 bases and 5 bases, there was a span of 11 bases. In germline, CDR1 is DFQATT, CDR2 SNEGSKA (reference sequence). The CDR3 contains 14 residues. Written as DNA, the CDR3 is TGCAGTGCTAGAGAAGTACGGGGCCACAATGAGCAGTTCTTC. This sequence encodes CSAREVRGHNEQFF.

This clonotype was picked up a small number of times. V is TRBV18 and J is TRBJ2-1; D gene uncertain. The J call may be wrong; the DNA end is better matched by TRBJ2-7. The germline V gene encodes CDR1 KGHSH and CDR2 LQKENI. The CDR3 consists of 12 residues. This chain's CDR3 is CASSPSTREQYF. In nucleotides, the CDR3 is TGTGCCAGCTCACCGTCGACTCGCGAGCAGTACTTC.

The gene calls are TRBV2 and TRBJ2-1; no firm D call. This CDR3 is 16 amino acids long. The germline V gene encodes CDR1 SNHLY and CDR2 FYNNEI. With 5 bases removed from V and 0 bases from J, the gap between germline ends came to 14 bases. CDR3 protein: CASSPPDSSSYNEQFF. CDR3 DNA: TGTGCCAGCAGTCCCCCCGACTCTAGCTCCTACAATGAGCAGTTCTTC. Based on the CDR3 plus reference TRBV2 and TRBJ2-1, the full variable domain is EPEVTQTPSHQVTQMGQEVILRCVPISNHLYFYWYRQILGQKVEFLVSFYNNEISEKSEIFDDQFSVERPDGSNFTLKIRSTKLEDSAMYFCASSPPDSSSYNEQFFGPGTRLTVL.

The V call is TRBV4-3, the J call TRBJ2-7, with TRBD1 matching 7 bases. V was pared by 4 bases and J by 2 bases, with 11 bases of the junction left unmatched. In germline, CDR1 is LGHNA, CDR2 YSLEER. This CDR3 has 16 amino acids. CDR3 amino acids: CASSPKWTGAPYEQYF. In DNA, the CDR3 is TGCGCCAGCAGCCCCAAATGGACAGGAGCCCCCTACGAGCAGTACTTC.

The V call is TRBV7-2, the J call TRBJ2-5; 10 bases line up with TRBD2. This CDR3 region has 16 residues. CDR1 is SGHTA and CDR2 is FQGNSA in the germline V gene. Losses at the gene ends were 3 bases for V and 5 bases for J; bases not matched to a gene: 9. CDR3 nucleotides: TGTGCCAGCAGCTTTGGCAGCGGGAGGGCCGGGGAGACCCAGTACTTC. The encoded protein is CASSFGSGRAGETQYF. Combining the CDR3 with reference TRBV7-2 and TRBJ2-5 gives the whole variable domain GAGVSQSPSNKVTEKGKDVELRCDPISGHTALYWYRQSLGQGLEFLIYFQGNSAPDKSGLPSDRFSAERTGGSVSTLTIQRTQQEDSAVYLCASSFGSGRAGETQYFGPGTRLLVL.

This clonotype was counted many times. The chain combines TRBV9 with TRBJ2-5; the match to TRBD1 covers 9 bases. CDR3 length equals 15 residues. The J segment lost 1 base and the V segment lost 0 bases, leaving 1 base of the junction unmatched. Per germline, CDR1 SGDLS and CDR2 YYNGEE. The CDR3 is CASSVGTGVQETQYF. The CDR3, as DNA: TGTGCCAGCAGCGTAGGGACAGGGGTCCAAGAGACCCAGTACTTC.

The chain has TRBV6-5 and TRBJ2-1; the D gene is possibly TRBD1 (6 bases). With 0 bases removed from V and 0 bases from J, the gap between germline ends came to 12 bases. The CDR3 has 17 residues. Germline V gene lookup returns CDR1 MNHEY and CDR2 SVGAGI. The CDR3 loop reads CASSYSYRDNSYNEQFF. The CDR3 coding sequence is TGTGCCAGCAGTTACTCCTACCGGGACAACTCCTACAATGAGCAGTTCTTC.

The rearrangement links TRBV15 to TRBJ1-5, with TRBD1 matching 7 bases. The CDR3 runs to 16 residues. Germline V gene lookup returns CDR1 LNHNV and CDR2 YYDKDF (reference sequence). V shed 5 bases, J shed 1 base, and the junction held 8 bases outside the gene matches. In DNA, the CDR3 is TGTGCCACCAGCCCTATCGGGACAGACAGCAATCAGCCCCAGCATTTT. Residues: CATSPIGTDSNQPQHF.

This clonotype showed up many times. J is TRBJ1-4 and V is TRBV11-2, with D tentatively TRBD1 (5 bases). V was clipped by 1 base and J by 2 bases, with 11 bases between them. Germline CDR1 is SGHAT and CDR2 is FQNNGV. The CDR3 runs to 16 residues. The CDR3 DNA is TGTGCCAGCAGCTTAGGACCCTGGGGCACTAATGAAAAACTGTTTTTT. Its protein is CASSLGPWGTNEKLFF.

J is TRBJ1-2 and V is TRBV30; D is possibly TRBD1 (5 bases). The V gene's germline CDR1 is GTSNPN and CDR2 SVGIG (reference sequence). This CDR3 is 14 amino acids long. V lost 2 bases and J 3 bases, leaving 13 bases between the germline ends. In DNA, the CDR3 is TGTGCCTGGAGTTCCGGGGCAGTTGACTATGGCTACACCTTC. This codes for CAWSSGAVDYGYTF.

The chain combines TRBV4-2 with TRBJ1-1, with D unresolved. The V and J ends lost 1 base and 4 bases respectively, with 7 bases between them. CDR3 length: 13 residues. CDR1 is LGHNA and CDR2 is YNFKEQ in the germline V gene. CDR3 protein: CASSQVEITEAFF. The CDR3 coding sequence is TGTGCCAGCAGCCAAGTAGAAATCACTGAAGCTTTCTTT.

This clonotype was counted between two and nine times. The V gene is TRBV6-1, the J gene TRBJ1-1; no firm D call. The CDR3 runs 11 residues. V lost 2 bases to trimming and J lost 5 bases, with 3 bases between them. Germline assignment: CDR1 MNHNS and CDR2 SASEGT. The CDR3 loop reads CASSELTEAFF. In DNA form, the CDR3 reads TGTGCCAGCAGTGAACTGACTGAAGCTTTCTTT.

The chain employs TRBV29-1 and TRBJ2-5; 7 bases fit TRBD2. The CDR3 is made up of 14 amino acids. Trimming removed 1 base from V and 0 bases from J; junction bases left unmatched: 2. Per the germline V gene, CDR1 is SQVTM and CDR2 is ANQGSEA. The CDR3 spells CSVEGLADQETQYF. DNA of the CDR3: TGCAGCGTTGAAGGGCTAGCGGACCAAGAGACCCAGTACTTC.

This clonotype was recorded only once. The chain employs TRBV10-3 and TRBJ2-5; 12 nucleotides agree with TRBD2. The J call is in doubt because the DNA end fits TRBJ2-7 better. Germline V CDR1 and CDR2: ENHRY, SYGVKD. The CDR3 runs 15 residues. The CDR3 region is CAIRAGLAGPYEQYF. CDR3 DNA sequence: TGTGCCATCAGGGCAGGACTAGCGGGGCCCTACGAGCAGTACTTC.

The rearrangement links TRBV5-1 to TRBJ2-1; 7 nucleotides agree with TRBD1. V gave up 6 bases and J gave up 4 bases; unmatched junction bases: 4. Per germline, CDR1 SGHRS and CDR2 YFSETQ. The CDR3 covers 13 residues. In DNA form, the CDR3 reads TGCGCCAGCACCCGGGACAGTTACAATGAGCAGTTCTTC. Its translation: CASTRDSYNEQFF.

This chain links TRBV19 with TRBJ2-1; no definite D call. V lost 5 bases to trimming and J lost 0 bases, with 8 bases between them. Germline CDR1 is LNHDA and CDR2 is SQIVND (reference sequence). The length of the CDR3 is 14 residues. The CDR3 region is CASSFRSSYNEQFF. The CDR3, as DNA: TGTGCCAGTAGTTTTCGTAGCTCCTACAATGAGCAGTTCTTC.